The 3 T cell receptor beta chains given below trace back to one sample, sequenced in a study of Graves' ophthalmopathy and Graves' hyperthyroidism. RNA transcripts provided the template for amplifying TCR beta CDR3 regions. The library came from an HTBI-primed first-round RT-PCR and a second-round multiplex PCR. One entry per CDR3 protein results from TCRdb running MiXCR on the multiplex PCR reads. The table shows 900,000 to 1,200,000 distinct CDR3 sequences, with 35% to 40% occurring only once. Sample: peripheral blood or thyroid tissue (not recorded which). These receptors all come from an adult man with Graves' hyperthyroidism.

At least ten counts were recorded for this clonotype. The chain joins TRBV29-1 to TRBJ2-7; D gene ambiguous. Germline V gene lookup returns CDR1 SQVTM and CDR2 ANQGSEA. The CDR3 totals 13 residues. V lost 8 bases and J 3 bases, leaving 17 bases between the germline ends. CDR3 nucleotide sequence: TGCAGCCCTTCGGTCACAGAGTACTACGAGCAGTACTTC. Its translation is CSPSVTEYYEQYF.

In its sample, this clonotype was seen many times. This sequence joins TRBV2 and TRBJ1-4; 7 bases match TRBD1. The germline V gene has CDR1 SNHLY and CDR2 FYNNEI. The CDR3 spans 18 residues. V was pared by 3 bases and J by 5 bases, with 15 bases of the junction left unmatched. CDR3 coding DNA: TGTGCCAGCAGTGATTACTCACAGGTTCAGGGGGGAAATGAAAAACTGTTTTTT. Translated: CASSDYSQVQGGNEKLFF.

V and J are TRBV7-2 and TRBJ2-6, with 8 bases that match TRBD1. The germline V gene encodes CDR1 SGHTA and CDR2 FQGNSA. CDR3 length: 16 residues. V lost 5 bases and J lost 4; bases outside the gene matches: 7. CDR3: CASSRQGTWGANVLTF. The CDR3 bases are TGTGCCAGCAGCCGACAGGGGACATGGGGGGCCAACGTCCTGACTTTC.